The entry below gives a single TCR beta chain sequence along with its context. CDR1 GTSNPN and CDR2 SVGIG come from the germline V gene (reference sequence). This CDR3 region has 13 residues. V was trimmed by 2 bases and J by 0 bases, leaving 7 bases between them. The entry originates in a study of cytomegalovirus exposure and HLA in healthy donors. Sequencing was performed with immunoSEQ multiplex PCR; in TCRdb, only in-frame clones are kept and a portion is missing. The sample lists 220,000 or so clones, approximately 80% seen once, with around 15% in the top ten. This TCR was recovered from a woman aged 25 to 39 in good health and CMV-seropositive. This chain joins TRBV30 and TRBJ1-1; D is unclear. The sample was PBMCs. The CDR3 coding sequence is TGTGCCTGGAGTCGGGGTGTGAACACTGAAGCTTTCTTT. It yields the protein CAWSRGVNTEAFF.